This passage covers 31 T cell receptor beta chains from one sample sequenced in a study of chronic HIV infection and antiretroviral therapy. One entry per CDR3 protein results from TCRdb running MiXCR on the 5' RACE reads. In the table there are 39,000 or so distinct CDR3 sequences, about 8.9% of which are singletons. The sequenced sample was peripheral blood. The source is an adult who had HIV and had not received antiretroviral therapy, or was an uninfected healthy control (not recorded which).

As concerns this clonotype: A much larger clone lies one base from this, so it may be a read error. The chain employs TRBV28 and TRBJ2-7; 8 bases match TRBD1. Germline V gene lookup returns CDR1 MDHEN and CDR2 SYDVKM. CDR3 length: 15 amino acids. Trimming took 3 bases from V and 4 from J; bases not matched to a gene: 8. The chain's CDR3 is CASSFFAGGKYEQYF. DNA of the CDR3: TGTGCCAGCAGTTTCTTCGCAGGGGGCAAATACGAGCAGTACTTC.

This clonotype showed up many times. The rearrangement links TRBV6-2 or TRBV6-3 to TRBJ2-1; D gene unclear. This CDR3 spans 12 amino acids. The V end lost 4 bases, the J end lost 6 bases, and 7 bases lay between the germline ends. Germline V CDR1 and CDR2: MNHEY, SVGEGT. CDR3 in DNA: TGTGCCAGCAGTTCCTATGGCAATGAGCAGTTCTTC. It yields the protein CASSSYGNEQFF.

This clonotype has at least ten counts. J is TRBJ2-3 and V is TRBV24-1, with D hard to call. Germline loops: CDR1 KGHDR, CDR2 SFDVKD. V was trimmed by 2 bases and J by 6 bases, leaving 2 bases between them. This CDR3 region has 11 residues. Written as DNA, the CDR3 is TGTGCCACCAGTGATTCTGATACGCAGTATTTT. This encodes CATSDSDTQYF.

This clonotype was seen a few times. The CDR3 DNA reads TGTGCCAGCAGTGAGGGGGTGGGAGCCGGGGAGCTGTTTTTT. Amino acids: CASSEGVGAGELFF. The V gene is TRBV6-4, the J gene TRBJ2-2, with D perhaps TRBD1 or TRBD2 (5 bases each). Trimming removed 3 bases at V and 6 bases at J, with 11 bases between. The CDR3 has 14 amino acids. CDR1 MRHNA and CDR2 SNTAGT come from the germline V gene.

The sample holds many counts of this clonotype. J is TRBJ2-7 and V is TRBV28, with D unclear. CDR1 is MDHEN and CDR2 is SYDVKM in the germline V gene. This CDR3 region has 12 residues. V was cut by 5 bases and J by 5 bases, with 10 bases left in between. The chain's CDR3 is CASSPPAHEQYF. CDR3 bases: TGTGCCAGCAGTCCTCCCGCGCACGAGCAGTACTTC. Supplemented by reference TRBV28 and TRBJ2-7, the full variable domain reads DVKVTQSSRYLVKRTGEKVFLECVQDMDHENMFWYRQDPGLGLRLIYFSYDVKMKEKGDIPEGYSVSREKKERFSLILESASTNQTSMYLCASSPPAHEQYFGPGTRLTVT.

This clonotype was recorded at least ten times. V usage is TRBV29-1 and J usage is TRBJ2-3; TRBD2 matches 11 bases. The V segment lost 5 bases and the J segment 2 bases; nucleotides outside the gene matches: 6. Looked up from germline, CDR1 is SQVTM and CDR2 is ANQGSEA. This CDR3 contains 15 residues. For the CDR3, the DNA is TGCAGCGTTTTGGTAGCGGGAGGGCCCACAGATACGCAGTATTTT. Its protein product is CSVLVAGGPTDTQYF.

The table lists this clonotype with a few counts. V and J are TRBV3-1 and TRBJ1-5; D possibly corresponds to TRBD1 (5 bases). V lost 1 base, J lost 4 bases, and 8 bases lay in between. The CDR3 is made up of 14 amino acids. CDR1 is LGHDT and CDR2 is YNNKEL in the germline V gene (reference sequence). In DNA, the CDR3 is TGTGCCAGCAGCCAAGGGGGCACTAATCAGCCCCAGCATTTT. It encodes CASSQGGTNQPQHF.

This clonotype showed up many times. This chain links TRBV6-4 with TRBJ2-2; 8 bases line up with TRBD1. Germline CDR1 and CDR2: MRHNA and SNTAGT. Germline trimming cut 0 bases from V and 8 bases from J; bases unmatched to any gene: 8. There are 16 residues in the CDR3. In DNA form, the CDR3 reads TGTGCCAGCAGTGACTCGGCTGGACAGGGCGGTGGGGAGCTGTTTTTT. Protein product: CASSDSAGQGGGELFF.

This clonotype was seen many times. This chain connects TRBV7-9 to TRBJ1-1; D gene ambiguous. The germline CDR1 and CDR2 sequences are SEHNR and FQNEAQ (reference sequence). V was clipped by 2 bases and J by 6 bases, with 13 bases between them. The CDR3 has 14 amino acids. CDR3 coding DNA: TGTGCCAGCAGCTTATTGTTCGAGGGAGCTGAAGCTTTCTTT. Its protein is CASSLLFEGAEAFF.

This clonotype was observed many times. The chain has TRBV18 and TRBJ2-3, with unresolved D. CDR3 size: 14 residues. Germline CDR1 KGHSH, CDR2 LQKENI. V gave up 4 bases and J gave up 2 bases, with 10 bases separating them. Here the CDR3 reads CASSQSDLTDTQYF. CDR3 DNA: TGTGCCAGCTCACAGAGCGATCTCACAGATACGCAGTATTTT.

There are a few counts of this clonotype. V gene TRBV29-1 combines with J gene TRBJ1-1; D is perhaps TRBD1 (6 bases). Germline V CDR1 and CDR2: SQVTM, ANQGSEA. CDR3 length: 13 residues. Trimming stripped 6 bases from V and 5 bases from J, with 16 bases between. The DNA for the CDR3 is TGCAGCGTAGCGACGGGGGCGAGGACTGAAGCTTTCTTT. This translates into CSVATGARTEAFF.

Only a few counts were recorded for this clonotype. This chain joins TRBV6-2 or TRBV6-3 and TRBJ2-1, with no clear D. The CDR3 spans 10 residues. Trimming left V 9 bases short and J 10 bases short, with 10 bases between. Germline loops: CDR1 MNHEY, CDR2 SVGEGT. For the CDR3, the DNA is TGTGCCAGGGTACCAGACGAGCAGTTCTTC. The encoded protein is CARVPDEQFF.

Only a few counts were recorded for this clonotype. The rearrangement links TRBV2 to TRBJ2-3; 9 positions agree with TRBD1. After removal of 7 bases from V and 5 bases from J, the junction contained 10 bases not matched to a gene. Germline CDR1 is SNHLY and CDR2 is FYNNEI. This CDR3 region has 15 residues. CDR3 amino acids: CASIQAGQGKDTQYF. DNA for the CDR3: TGTGCCAGCATCCAAGCTGGACAGGGGAAAGATACGCAGTATTTT.

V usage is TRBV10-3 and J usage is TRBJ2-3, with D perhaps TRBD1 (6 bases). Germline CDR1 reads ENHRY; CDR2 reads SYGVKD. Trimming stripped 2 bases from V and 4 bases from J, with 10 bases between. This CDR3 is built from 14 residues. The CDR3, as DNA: TGTGCCATCAGTGAGGAGTCAGGGGCAGATACGCAGTATTTT. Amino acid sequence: CAISEESGADTQYF.

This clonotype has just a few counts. DNA for the CDR3: TGTGCCAGCAGCCTCTCCGATCTCTCTGGAAACACCATATATTTT. Translation gives CASSLSDLSGNTIYF. This chain connects TRBV28 to TRBJ1-3; D is unclear. The germline V and J ends were trimmed by 6 bases and 0 bases, with 12 bases remaining between them. This CDR3 region has 15 residues. Germline V CDR1 and CDR2: MDHEN, SYDVKM.

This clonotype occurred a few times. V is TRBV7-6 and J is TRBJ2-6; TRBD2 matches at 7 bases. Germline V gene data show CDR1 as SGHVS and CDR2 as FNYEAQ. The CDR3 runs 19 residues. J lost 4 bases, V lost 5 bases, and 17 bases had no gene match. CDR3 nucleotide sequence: TGTGCCAGCAGCCTCAGCGGGACCGTAACCCTCTCCGGGGCCAACGTCCTGACTTTC. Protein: CASSLSGTVTLSGANVLTF.

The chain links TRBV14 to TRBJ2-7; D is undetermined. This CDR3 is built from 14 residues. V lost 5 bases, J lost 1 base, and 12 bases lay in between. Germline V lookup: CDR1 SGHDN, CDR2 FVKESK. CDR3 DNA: TGTGCCAGCAGCGCCCGAGATACTTCCTACGAGCAGTACTTC. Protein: CASSARDTSYEQYF.

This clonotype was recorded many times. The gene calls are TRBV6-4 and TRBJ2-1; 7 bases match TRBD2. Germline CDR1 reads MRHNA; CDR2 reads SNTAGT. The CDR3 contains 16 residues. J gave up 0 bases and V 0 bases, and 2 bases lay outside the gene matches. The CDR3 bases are TGTGCCAGCAGTGACTCGGGCGGGAGCTCCTACAATGAGCAGTTCTTC. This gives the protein CASSDSGGSSYNEQFF.

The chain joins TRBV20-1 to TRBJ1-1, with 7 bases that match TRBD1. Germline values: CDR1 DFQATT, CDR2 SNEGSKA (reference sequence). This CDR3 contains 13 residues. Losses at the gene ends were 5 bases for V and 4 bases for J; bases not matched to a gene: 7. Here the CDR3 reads CSAVRQGSTEAFF. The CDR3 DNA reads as TGCAGTGCTGTAAGACAGGGAAGCACTGAAGCTTTCTTT.

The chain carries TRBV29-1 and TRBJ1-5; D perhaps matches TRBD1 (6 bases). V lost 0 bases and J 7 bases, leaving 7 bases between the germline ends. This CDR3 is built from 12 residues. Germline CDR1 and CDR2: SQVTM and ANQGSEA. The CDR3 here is CSVEDQGQPQHF. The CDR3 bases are TGCAGCGTTGAAGATCAGGGGCAGCCCCAGCATTTT.

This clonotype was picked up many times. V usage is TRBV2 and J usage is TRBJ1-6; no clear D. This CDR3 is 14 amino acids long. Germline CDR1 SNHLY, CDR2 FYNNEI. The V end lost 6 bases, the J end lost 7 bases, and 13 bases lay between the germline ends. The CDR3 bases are TGTGCCAGCAGGGTCAGTTCCATGAATTCACCCCTCCACTTT. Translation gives CASRVSSMNSPLHF.

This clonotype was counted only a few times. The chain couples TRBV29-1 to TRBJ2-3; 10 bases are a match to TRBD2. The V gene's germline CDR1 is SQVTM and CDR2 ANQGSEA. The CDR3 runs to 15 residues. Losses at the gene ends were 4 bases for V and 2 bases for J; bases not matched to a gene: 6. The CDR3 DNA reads TGCAGCGTTGCCGGGACTAGCGAAAACACAGATACGCAGTATTTT. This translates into CSVAGTSENTDTQYF.

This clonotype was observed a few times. The CDR3 DNA reads TGTGCCACCAGTGACCCCGGACAGGGTGGGGGTGAGCAGTTCTTC. It translates to CATSDPGQGGGEQFF. The chain couples TRBV24-1 to TRBJ2-1, with TRBD1 matching 8 bases. CDR1 is KGHDR, CDR2 SFDVKD, per germline. V lost 4 bases, J lost 9 bases, and 10 bases stayed unmatched. The CDR3 loop spans 15 amino acids.

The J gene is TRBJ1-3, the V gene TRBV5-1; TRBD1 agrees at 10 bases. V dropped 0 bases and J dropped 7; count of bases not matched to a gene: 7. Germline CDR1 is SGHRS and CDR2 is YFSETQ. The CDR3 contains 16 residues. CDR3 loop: CASSLGPRQGANTIYF. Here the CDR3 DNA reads TGCGCCAGCAGCTTGGGGCCGAGACAGGGGGCCAACACCATATATTTT.

The CDR3 sequence is CASSFQQGAIAEAFF. Here the CDR3 DNA reads TGTGCCAGCTCGTTCCAACAAGGGGCAATCGCTGAAGCTTTCTTT. This chain uses TRBV18 with TRBJ1-1; D might be TRBD1 (5 bases). Germline lookup yields CDR1 KGHSH and CDR2 LQKENI. Trimming took off 6 bases at V and 6 bases at J, with 20 bases between the two ends. The CDR3 length is 15 residues.

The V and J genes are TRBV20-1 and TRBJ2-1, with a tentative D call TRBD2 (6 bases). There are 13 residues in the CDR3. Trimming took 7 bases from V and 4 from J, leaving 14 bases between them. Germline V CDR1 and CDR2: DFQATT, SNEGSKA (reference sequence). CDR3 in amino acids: CSGRDSQYNEQFF. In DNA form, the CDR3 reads TGCAGTGGCCGGGACTCACAATACAATGAGCAGTTCTTC.

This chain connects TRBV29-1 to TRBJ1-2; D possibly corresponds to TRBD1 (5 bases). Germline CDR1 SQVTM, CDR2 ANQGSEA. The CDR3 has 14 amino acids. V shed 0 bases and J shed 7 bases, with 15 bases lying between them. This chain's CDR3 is CSVEEGGVFRGYTF. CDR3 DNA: TGCAGCGTTGAAGAGGGGGGGGTTTTCCGTGGCTACACCTTC.

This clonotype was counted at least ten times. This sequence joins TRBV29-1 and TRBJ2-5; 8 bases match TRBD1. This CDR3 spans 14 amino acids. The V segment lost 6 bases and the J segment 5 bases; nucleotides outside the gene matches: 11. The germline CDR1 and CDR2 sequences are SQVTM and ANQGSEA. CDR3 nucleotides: TGCAGCGTAAAACCCAGGGGGCCGGGGGAGACCCAGTACTTC. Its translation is CSVKPRGPGETQYF.

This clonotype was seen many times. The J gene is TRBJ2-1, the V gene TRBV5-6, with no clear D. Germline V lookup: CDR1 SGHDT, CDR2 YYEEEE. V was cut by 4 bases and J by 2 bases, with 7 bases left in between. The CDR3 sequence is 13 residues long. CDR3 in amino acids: CASSPRAYNEQFF. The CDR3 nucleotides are TGTGCCAGCAGCCCTCGAGCCTACAATGAGCAGTTCTTC.

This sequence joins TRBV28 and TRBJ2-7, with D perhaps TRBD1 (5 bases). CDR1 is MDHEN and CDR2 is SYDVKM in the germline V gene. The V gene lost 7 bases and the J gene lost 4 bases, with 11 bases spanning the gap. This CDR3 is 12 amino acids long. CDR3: CASNDRDYEQYF. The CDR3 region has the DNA TGTGCCAGCAACGACAGAGATTACGAGCAGTACTTC.

DNA for the CDR3: TGTGCCAGCAGTGGGACCCCGGATGAGCAGTTCTTC. It translates to CASSGTPDEQFF. The V gene is TRBV28, the J gene TRBJ2-1; D possibly matches TRBD1 or TRBD2 (5 bases each). CDR1 MDHEN and CDR2 SYDVKM come from the germline V gene. V was trimmed by 5 bases and J by 8 bases, leaving 10 bases between them. This CDR3 spans 12 amino acids. Full variable domain (outside the CDR3, taken from reference TRBV28 and TRBJ2-1): DVKVTQSSRYLVKRTGEKVFLECVQDMDHENMFWYRQDPGLGLRLIYFSYDVKMKEKGDIPEGYSVSREKKERFSLILESASTNQTSMYLCASSGTPDEQFFGPGTRLTVL.